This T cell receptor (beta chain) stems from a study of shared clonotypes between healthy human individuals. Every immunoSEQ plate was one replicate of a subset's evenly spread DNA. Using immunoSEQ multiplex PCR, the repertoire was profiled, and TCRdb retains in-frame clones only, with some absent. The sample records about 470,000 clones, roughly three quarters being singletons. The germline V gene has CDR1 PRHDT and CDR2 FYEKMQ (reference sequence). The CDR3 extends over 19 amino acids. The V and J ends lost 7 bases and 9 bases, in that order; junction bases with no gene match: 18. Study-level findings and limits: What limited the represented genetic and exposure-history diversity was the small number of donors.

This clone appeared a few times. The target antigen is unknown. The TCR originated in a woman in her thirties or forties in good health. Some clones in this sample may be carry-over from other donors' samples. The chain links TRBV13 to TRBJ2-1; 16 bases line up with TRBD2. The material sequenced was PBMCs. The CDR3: CASKSSGLAGGPMVPEQFF. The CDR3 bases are TGTGCCAGCAAATCCTCGGGACTAGCGGGAGGGCCGATGGTCCCTGAGCAGTTCTTC.